These T cell receptor beta chains were read from a single sample in a study of long-term antiretroviral therapy in people with HIV. The assay was immunoSEQ multiplex PCR, and TCRdb's table has in-frame clones only and misses some. The top ten hold about 5.5% of the sample, which has around 26,000 clones, over 75% seen once. The input for sequencing was unsorted PBMCs, taken 1.1 years before starting antiretroviral therapy. Receptors were obtained from a woman aged 30 to 39 with HIV. CDR3s include the opening cysteine and the closing phenylalanine or tryptophan. The D gene is left open where the match is weak. Some rows mark clone size as missing; the rest say once, few, many or name a class of expanded clone.

clone_size: NA
d_call: TRBD1
j_call: TRBJ2-3
v_call: TRBV5-1
cdr3_aa: CASSPRQGIMADTQYF
cdr3_nt: TGCGCCAGCAGCCCGCGACAGGGGATAATGGCAGATACGCAGTATTTT

clone_size: NA
d_call: TRBD2
j_call: TRBJ2-5
v_call: TRBV4-2
cdr3_aa: CASSQISGGPKETQYF
cdr3_nt: TGTGCCAGCAGCCAAATTAGCGGGGGTCCTAAAGAGACCCAGTACTTC

clone_size: NA
d_call: TRBD2
j_call: TRBJ2-5
v_call: TRBV6-7
cdr3_aa: CASSYVLPRAKGAGGTAQETQYF
cdr3_nt: TGTGCCAGCAGTTACGTGCTACCCCGTGCAAAGGGGGCGGGGGGGACTGCACAAGAGACCCAGTACTTC

clone_size: NA
d_call: NA
j_call: TRBJ2-7
v_call: TRBV5-1
cdr3_aa: CASSLSVQGEQYF
cdr3_nt: TGCGCCAGCAGCTTGAGTGTGCAGGGCGAGCAGTACTTC

clone_size: NA
d_call: NA
j_call: TRBJ1-6
v_call: TRBV2
cdr3_aa: CASSEGHSYNSPLHF
cdr3_nt: TGTGCCAGCAGTGAAGGACACTCCTATAATTCACCCCTCCACTTT

clone_size: NA
d_call: TRBD1
j_call: TRBJ1-1
v_call: TRBV7-3
cdr3_aa: CASSKRGQSGAFF
cdr3_nt: TGTGCCAGCAGCAAAAGGGGACAGTCGGGAGCTTTCTTT

clone_size: NA
d_call: TRBD1
j_call: TRBJ1-2
v_call: TRBV9
cdr3_aa: CASSAGQGSYGYTF
cdr3_nt: TGTGCCAGCAGCGCCGGACAGGGTTCTTATGGCTACACCTTC

clone_size: once
d_call: NA
j_call: TRBJ2-5
v_call: TRBV14
cdr3_aa: CASSTRTVWAETQYF
cdr3_nt: TGTGCCAGCAGCACCCGGACAGTTTGGGCCGAGACCCAGTACTTC

clone_size: NA
d_call: NA
j_call: TRBJ2-2
v_call: TRBV7-6
cdr3_aa: CASSLSRAGELFF
cdr3_nt: TGTGCCAGCAGCTTAAGTCGGGCCGGGGAGCTGTTTTTT

clone_size: NA
d_call: NA
j_call: TRBJ2-7
v_call: TRBV6-5
cdr3_aa: CASSQGFKHEQYF
cdr3_nt: TGTGCCAGCAGTCAGGGGTTCAAGCACGAGCAGTACTTC

clone_size: NA
d_call: NA
j_call: TRBJ2-2
v_call: TRBV11-2
cdr3_aa: CASSRDRGLTGELFF
cdr3_nt: TGTGCCAGCAGCAGAGACAGGGGACTAACCGGGGAGCTGTTTTTT

clone_size: NA
d_call: NA
j_call: TRBJ1-5
v_call: TRBV28
cdr3_aa: CASSLFEVHQPQHF
cdr3_nt: TGTGCCAGCAGTTTATTCGAAGTTCATCAGCCCCAGCATTTT

clone_size: NA
d_call: TRBD1
j_call: TRBJ2-5
v_call: TRBV9
cdr3_aa: CASSVGRQGALGTQYF
cdr3_nt: TGTGCCAGCAGCGTAGGCCGACAGGGGGCCCTCGGGACCCAGTACTTC

clone_size: NA
d_call: TRBD1
j_call: TRBJ2-2
v_call: TRBV7-2
cdr3_aa: CASSSDRERRGELFF
cdr3_nt: TGTGCCAGCAGCTCGGACAGGGAACGTCGCGGGGAGCTGTTTTTT

clone_size: NA
d_call: NA
j_call: TRBJ2-2
v_call: TRBV5-1
cdr3_aa: CASSSSTIGTNTGELFF
cdr3_nt: TGCGCCAGCAGCTCTTCGACTATTGGAACGAACACCGGGGAGCTGTTTTTT

clone_size: NA
d_call: NA
j_call: TRBJ2-1
v_call: TRBV5-5
cdr3_aa: CASSDPGVSDTYNEQFF
cdr3_nt: TGTGCCAGCAGCGATCCAGGAGTATCAGATACCTACAATGAGCAGTTCTTC

clone_size: NA
d_call: NA
j_call: TRBJ1-3
v_call: TRBV6-5
cdr3_aa: CASSYSKGAGNTIYF
cdr3_nt: TGTGCCAGCAGTTACTCAAAGGGGGCTGGAAACACCATATATTTT

clone_size: once
d_call: NA
j_call: TRBJ2-3
v_call: TRBV11-3
cdr3_aa: CASSPNRGMTGSSDTQYF
cdr3_nt: TGTGCCAGCAGCCCTAACCGGGGGATGACAGGTTCTTCAGATACGCAGTATTTT

clone_size: NA
d_call: NA
j_call: TRBJ1-4
v_call: TRBV15
cdr3_aa: CAASTGSNEKLFF
cdr3_nt: TGTGCCGCAAGTACGGGTTCTAATGAAAAACTGTTTTTT

clone_size: NA
d_call: NA
j_call: TRBJ2-3
v_call: TRBV9
cdr3_aa: CASGVTDTQYF
cdr3_nt: TGTGCCAGCGGGGTCACAGATACGCAGTATTTT

clone_size: NA
d_call: NA
j_call: TRBJ1-2
v_call: TRBV9
cdr3_aa: CASTSSSGRNYGYTF
cdr3_nt: TGTGCCAGCACATCATCCTCCGGCAGGAACTATGGCTACACCTTC

clone_size: NA
d_call: TRBD1
j_call: TRBJ2-7
v_call: TRBV2
cdr3_aa: CASKRTGALSAYEQYF
cdr3_nt: TGTGCCAGCAAAAGGACAGGGGCCCTTTCTGCCTACGAGCAGTACTTC

clone_size: NA
d_call: NA
j_call: TRBJ1-5
v_call: TRBV5-6
cdr3_aa: CASRASRLNQPQHF
cdr3_nt: TGTGCCAGCCGAGCTTCCAGGCTTAATCAGCCCCAGCATTTT

clone_size: NA
d_call: NA
j_call: TRBJ1-1
v_call: TRBV18
cdr3_aa: CASSPSQNTEAFF
cdr3_nt: TGTGCCAGCTCGCCCAGCCAGAACACTGAAGCTTTCTTT

clone_size: NA
d_call: NA
j_call: TRBJ1-3
v_call: TRBV7-2
cdr3_aa: CASTLGGLGNTIYF
cdr3_nt: TGTGCCAGCACCCTCGGGGGGCTTGGAAACACCATATATTTT

clone_size: NA
d_call: NA
j_call: TRBJ2-1
v_call: TRBV29-1
cdr3_aa: CSVASYVGEGEQFF
cdr3_nt: TGCAGCGTTGCCTCCTACGTGGGAGAAGGTGAGCAGTTCTTC

clone_size: NA
d_call: NA
j_call: TRBJ1-1
v_call: TRBV5-5
cdr3_aa: CASSSLGTGHVNTEAFF
cdr3_nt: TGTGCCAGCAGCTCCCTAGGAACAGGGCATGTGAACACTGAAGCTTTCTTT

clone_size: NA
d_call: NA
j_call: TRBJ1-5
v_call: TRBV2
cdr3_aa: CASRGRDGYQPQHF
cdr3_nt: TGTGCCAGCAGGGGAAGGGACGGTTATCAGCCCCAGCATTTT

clone_size: few
d_call: NA
j_call: TRBJ1-6
v_call: TRBV10-3
cdr3_aa: CAISEVPVSGNSSPLHF
cdr3_nt: TGTGCCATCAGCGAGGTTCCAGTCAGTGGTAACAGTTCACCCCTCCACTTT

clone_size: NA
d_call: NA
j_call: TRBJ1-2
v_call: TRBV27
cdr3_aa: CASSSTPVPGNYGYTF
cdr3_nt: TGTGCCAGCAGTTCTACCCCAGTCCCGGGGAACTATGGCTACACCTTC

clone_size: NA
d_call: TRBD1
j_call: TRBJ1-5
v_call: TRBV30
cdr3_aa: CAVERGQGQPQHF
cdr3_nt: TGTGCCGTGGAGAGGGGGCAGGGTCAGCCCCAGCATTTT

clone_size: once
d_call: NA
j_call: TRBJ1-1
v_call: TRBV10-1
cdr3_aa: CASSSTGGTEAFF
cdr3_nt: TGCGCCAGCAGCTCGACAGGAGGGACTGAAGCTTTCTTT

clone_size: NA
d_call: TRBD2
j_call: TRBJ2-1
v_call: TRBV5-1
cdr3_aa: CASSAGLAGGLEQFF
cdr3_nt: TGCGCCAGCAGCGCGGGACTAGCGGGGGGCCTTGAGCAGTTCTTC

clone_size: NA
d_call: TRBD2
j_call: TRBJ2-5
v_call: TRBV30
cdr3_aa: CAWDKGGEETQYF
cdr3_nt: TGTGCCTGGGACAAGGGAGGGGAAGAGACCCAGTACTTC

clone_size: NA
d_call: NA
j_call: TRBJ1-5
v_call: TRBV15
cdr3_aa: CATSRDGQGDQPQHF
cdr3_nt: TGTGCCACCAGCAGAGATGGGCAGGGCGATCAGCCCCAGCATTTT

clone_size: NA
d_call: NA
j_call: TRBJ1-1
v_call: TRBV18
cdr3_aa: CASSPSSAGVTEAFF
cdr3_nt: TGTGCCAGCTCACCATCATCTGCGGGGGTCACTGAAGCTTTCTTT

clone_size: NA
d_call: TRBD1
j_call: TRBJ1-1
v_call: TRBV11-2
cdr3_aa: CASSLLARGGLDTEAFF
cdr3_nt: TGTGCCAGCAGCTTATTAGCTCGAGGGGGCTTGGACACTGAAGCTTTCTTT

clone_size: NA
d_call: NA
j_call: TRBJ1-1
v_call: TRBV29-1
cdr3_aa: CSVVRQGYTEAFF
cdr3_nt: TGCAGCGTTGTGCGGCAGGGGTACACTGAAGCTTTCTTT

clone_size: NA
d_call: NA
j_call: TRBJ2-3
v_call: TRBV6-4
cdr3_aa: CASSPGGRFGTDTQYF
cdr3_nt: TGTGCCAGCAGTCCCGGGGGGCGATTCGGCACAGATACGCAGTATTTT